Listed below are T cell receptor beta chains from one sample, sequenced in a study of T-cell reconstitution after alpha-beta-depleted transplantation in children. TCRdb re-derived calls from the PCR reads in MiXCR, one entry per CDR3 protein. Among 600,000 or so distinct CDR3 sequences listed, 20% to 25% were seen once. Source: PBMCs, mostly from graft donor cells, taken 360 days after TCRalphabeta/CD19-depleted stem cell transplant. Source of these receptors: a boy in the first two years of life who had a stem cell transplant for acute myeloid leukemia, so the T cells may come from the graft donor. The CDR3 runs from the conserved cysteine through the conserved F or W. The D gene is left open where the match is weak. The size entry is marked missing in some rows and otherwise reads once, few, many or a size class.

d_call	v_call	j_call	clone_size	cdr3_nt	cdr3_aa
NA	TRBV6-1	TRBJ1-1	few	TGTGCCAGCAGTGAGTGGGATTTACTTAACACTGAAGCTTTCTTT	CASSEWDLLNTEAFF
NA	TRBV4-3	TRBJ2-4	few	TGCGCCAGCAGCCAAGAGGAGAGAAGGTCGGGCCAAAACATTCAGTACTTC	CASSQEERRSGQNIQYF
NA	TRBV7-9	TRBJ1-3	NA	TGTGCCAGCAGCCCAGATTCACCCAGGTGGAACACCATATATTTT	CASSPDSPRWNTIYF
TRBD1	TRBV29-1	TRBJ2-2	few	TGCAGCGTTTGGGACAGGGTGAACAGCGGGGAGCTGTTTTTT	CSVWDRVNSGELFF
NA	TRBV29-1	TRBJ1-1	many	TGCAGCGTTGAAGTGCGAAAGGGAAACACTGAAGCTTTCTTT	CSVEVRKGNTEAFF
NA	TRBV20-1	TRBJ1-2	many	TGCAGTGCTGTTCAGGGGAGGAGAAATGGCTACACCTTC	CSAVQGRRNGYTF
TRBD1	TRBV6-1	TRBJ2-5	many	TGTGCCAGCAGCCCTGGGACAGGGCAAGAGACCCAGTACTTC	CASSPGTGQETQYF
NA	TRBV20-1	TRBJ2-1	many	TGCAGTGCTACCCGGGGGTACAATGAGCAGTTCTTC	CSATRGYNEQFF
NA	TRBV7-2	TRBJ2-3	NA	TGTGCCAGCAGCTTAGCGCGGGTCCGCACAGATACGCAGTATTTT	CASSLARVRTDTQYF
NA	TRBV9	TRBJ2-3	NA	TGTGCCAGCCGGAACGGGGGCACAGATACGCAGTATTTT	CASRNGGTDTQYF
TRBD2	TRBV5-1	TRBJ2-1	many	TGCGCCAGCAGCTTGGGCTCGACTAGCGGGGGTAGAGGTGAGCAGTTCTTC	CASSLGSTSGGRGEQFF
NA	TRBV5-5	TRBJ1-2	NA	TGTGCCAGCAGCAAAGGGTCCGACAGCGCTCGTCTGGGCTACACCTTC	CASSKGSDSARLGYTF
NA	TRBV30	TRBJ2-2	few	TGTGCCTGGAGTCTAGCGAACACCGGGGAGCTGTTTTTT	CAWSLANTGELFF
NA	TRBV15	TRBJ1-1	few	TGTGCCACCAGCAGAGATCAGGGGAGGGATCTTACTGAAGCTTTCTTT	CATSRDQGRDLTEAFF
NA	TRBV6-1	TRBJ1-5	many	TGTGCCAGCAGTGAACGGTCTAGCAATCAGCCCCAGCATTTT	CASSERSSNQPQHF
NA	TRBV11-2	TRBJ2-5	few	TGTGCCAGCAGCTACTCTAGGGGGGCAAACCAAGAGACCCAGTACTTC	CASSYSRGANQETQYF
NA	TRBV20-1	TRBJ1-2	many	TGCAGTGCTAGAGCATGGCAGGGCGCCTATGGCTACACCTTC	CSARAWQGAYGYTF
TRBD1	TRBV5-1	TRBJ2-5	few	TGCGCCAGCAGCTTGGACAGATCTCGGGCGACAGGGGAGACCCAGTACTTC	CASSLDRSRATGETQYF
TRBD2	TRBV6-4	TRBJ2-1	many	TGTGCCAGCAGCCGCGGGGGACGTTACAATGAGCAGTTCTTC	CASSRGGRYNEQFF
TRBD1	TRBV29-1	TRBJ2-7	many	TGCAGCGTTGCTACAGGGGGCGACCACGAGCAGTACTTC	CSVATGGDHEQYF
TRBD1	TRBV20-1	TRBJ1-2	many	TGCAGTGCAGCCGGGGACAGGGGGCTTGGCTACACCTTC	CSAAGDRGLGYTF
NA	TRBV29-1	TRBJ1-2	few	TGCAGCGTCAGAGGAGGGGCGGGTTATGGCTACACCTTC	CSVRGGAGYGYTF
TRBD1	TRBV12-3/TRBV12-4	TRBJ1-5	NA	TGTGCCAGCAGTCCAGACAGGGCCGGTGGTCCCCAGCATTTT	CASSPDRAGGPQHF
NA	TRBV12-3/TRBV12-4	TRBJ2-7	many	TGTGCCAGCAGTCGCCTGAGGTTCGGGCAGTACTTC	CASSRLRFGQYF
TRBD2	TRBV4-3	TRBJ2-1	few	TGCGCCAGCAGCCCTGGCGGGGGGGCCCTCTACAATGAGCAGTTCTTC	CASSPGGGALYNEQFF
NA	TRBV18	TRBJ2-1	NA	TGTGCCAGCTCACCGGACCTATTCTACAATGAGCAGTTCTTC	CASSPDLFYNEQFF
NA	TRBV5-1	TRBJ2-1	once	TGCGCCAGCAGCCCTCGGGCGGGGAGCTCCTACAATGAGCAGTTCTTC	CASSPRAGSSYNEQFF
NA	TRBV24-1	TRBJ2-2	NA	TGTGCCACCAGTGTCCAGGGGAACACCGGGGAGCTGTTTTTT	CATSVQGNTGELFF
NA	TRBV29-1	TRBJ2-3	many	TGCAGCGTTACTGTGACCCCTCGGGATACGCAGTATTTT	CSVTVTPRDTQYF
NA	TRBV20-1	TRBJ2-1	many	TGCAGTGCTATCGCTTCCGGGACACCTAATGAGCAGTTCTTC	CSAIASGTPNEQFF
TRBD2	TRBV20-1	TRBJ2-7	few	TGCAGCGTGACTAGCGTCCACGAGCAGTACTTC	CSVTSVHEQYF
TRBD2	TRBV27	TRBJ2-3	NA	TGTGCCAGCAGCTTAAGGGGGACTAGCGGGGCAGATACGCAGTATTTT	CASSLRGTSGADTQYF
NA	TRBV12-3/TRBV12-4	TRBJ2-3	NA	TGTGCCAGCAGTTTAGAAGAGTGGGCCCAGAGGAGCACGCAGTATTTT	CASSLEEWAQRSTQYF
TRBD1	TRBV3-1	TRBJ2-5	many	TGTGCCAGCAGCAAGGGACAGGGGTCCCTGGCCCAAGAGACCCAGTACTTC	CASSKGQGSLAQETQYF
NA	TRBV14	TRBJ1-4	NA	TGTGCCAGCAGGCAGACAGGAACTAATGAAAAACTGTTTTTT	CASRQTGTNEKLFF
NA	TRBV5-1	TRBJ2-3	few	TGCGCCAGCAGCTTGAGGAGGCAGTCTTCTAGCACAGATACGCAGTATTTT	CASSLRRQSSSTDTQYF
TRBD2	TRBV2	TRBJ2-3	NA	TGTGCCAGGACTAGCGGGGGAACAGATACGCAGTATTTT	CARTSGGTDTQYF
TRBD2	TRBV20-1	TRBJ2-3	few	TGCAGTGCTCCAAATCTAGCGGGGGGCACAGATACGCAGTATTTT	CSAPNLAGGTDTQYF
NA	TRBV7-2	TRBJ1-1	many	TGTGCCAGCAGCATGGACAGGAACACTGAAGCTTTCTTT	CASSMDRNTEAFF
NA	TRBV29-1	TRBJ1-2	few	TGCAGCGTAGGGGACACGGGTTATGGCTACACCTTC	CSVGDTGYGYTF
NA	TRBV20-1	TRBJ1-1	few	TGCAGTGCTAGTGCTCAGGGGAGGGCAGCTTTCTTT	CSASAQGRAAFF
TRBD1	TRBV29-1	TRBJ2-7	few	TGCAGCGCCCGGACAGGAGCCCCCTACGAGCAGTACTTC	CSARTGAPYEQYF
TRBD1	TRBV6-5	TRBJ2-5	few	TGTGCCAGCAGTTACTCGAGACCGGGACAGGGAGAGACCCAGTACTTC	CASSYSRPGQGETQYF
TRBD1	TRBV5-1	TRBJ2-3	few	TGCGCCAGCAGCCGACCTACAGGGGCTAGCACAGATACGCAGTATTTT	CASSRPTGASTDTQYF
TRBD2	TRBV7-6	TRBJ2-7	many	TGTGCCAGCAGCTTAGGACTAGCGGGGTATCAGCAGTACTTC	CASSLGLAGYQQYF
NA	TRBV6-5	TRBJ1-2	few	TGTGCCAGCAGTTACTCCGGACAGTTCCTTGGCTACACCTTC	CASSYSGQFLGYTF
NA	TRBV18	TRBJ2-5	NA	TGTGCCAGCTCAGCCCTAAAAGAGACCCAGTACTTC	CASSALKETQYF
NA	TRBV19	TRBJ2-1	few	TGTGCCAGTAGTATAGGCGGGCAGGCCTACAATGAGCAGTTCTTC	CASSIGGQAYNEQFF
NA	TRBV27	TRBJ2-2	few	TGTGCCAGCAGTTTATCCTCCGCAGGGCCGAACACCGGGGAGCTGTTTTTT	CASSLSSAGPNTGELFF
NA	TRBV7-2	TRBJ1-5	few	TGTGCCAGCAGCCAAACGGGCGGGTACAATCAGCCCCAGCATTTT	CASSQTGGYNQPQHF
NA	TRBV18	TRBJ1-1	NA	TGTGCCAGCTCACCGAGGGGATGGGGTGAGACTGAAGCTTTCTTT	CASSPRGWGETEAFF
NA	TRBV27	TRBJ2-1	few	TGTGCCAGCAGGCTAGGGACGGCTGGTGGTGGGTATGAGCAGTTCTTC	CASRLGTAGGGYEQFF
TRBD2	TRBV12-3/TRBV12-4	TRBJ2-4	many	TGTGCCAGCAGTTTACCCCTGGGGGGGGCCAAAAACATTCAGTACTTC	CASSLPLGGAKNIQYF
NA	TRBV6-2/TRBV6-3	TRBJ1-1	NA	TGTGCCAGCAGTTACTCGCGTTTGGGGGTTCATGAAGCTTTCTTT	CASSYSRLGVHEAFF
NA	TRBV12-3/TRBV12-4	TRBJ2-3	many	TGTGCCAGCAGTGCCGGACTGGGGGGCGGGGATACGCAGTATTTT	CASSAGLGGGDTQYF
NA	TRBV5-1	TRBJ2-7	many	TGCGCCAGCAGCTTGGTTCCCTTTGACTCCTACGAGCAGTACTTC	CASSLVPFDSYEQYF
NA	TRBV28	TRBJ2-3	NA	TGTGCCAGCAGTTTACCCATCTGGGGGGCTACAGATACGCAGTATTTT	CASSLPIWGATDTQYF
NA	TRBV20-1	TRBJ2-3	many	TGCAGTGCCCTCGACTGGGGGGCAGATACGCAGTATTTT	CSALDWGADTQYF